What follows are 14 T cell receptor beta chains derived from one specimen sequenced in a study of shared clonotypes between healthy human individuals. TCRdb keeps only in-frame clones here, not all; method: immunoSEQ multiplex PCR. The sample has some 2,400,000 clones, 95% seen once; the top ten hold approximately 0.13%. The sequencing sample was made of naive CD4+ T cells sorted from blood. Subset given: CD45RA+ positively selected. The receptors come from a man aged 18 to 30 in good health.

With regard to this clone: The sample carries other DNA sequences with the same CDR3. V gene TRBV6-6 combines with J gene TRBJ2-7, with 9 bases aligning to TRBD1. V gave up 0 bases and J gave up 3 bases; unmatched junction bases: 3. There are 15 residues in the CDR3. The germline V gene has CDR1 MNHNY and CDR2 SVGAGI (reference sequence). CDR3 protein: CASSYSGTGSYEQYF. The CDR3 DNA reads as TGTGCCAGCAGTTACTCAGGGACAGGGAGCTACGAGCAGTACTTC.

Here the CDR3 DNA reads TGTGCCACCAGTTACCGGGGACAGGGCATTGGATTGGAGACCCAGTACTTC. Amino acids: CATSYRGQGIGLETQYF. V is TRBV15 and J is TRBJ2-5; 9 bases agree with TRBD1. From germline, CDR1 is LNHNV and CDR2 YYDKDF (reference sequence). The junction had 16 bases not matched to a gene; V was cut back by 6 bases and J by 5 bases. The CDR3 runs 17 residues.

The CDR3 loop reads CASSLGLAGVREQYF. The DNA for the CDR3 is TGTGCCAGCAGCTTGGGACTAGCGGGAGTACGGGAGCAGTACTTC. The chain recombines TRBV7-2 with TRBJ2-7, with TRBD2 matching over 14 bases. The germline V gene has CDR1 SGHTA and CDR2 FQGNSA. The CDR3 consists of 15 residues. The junction had 5 bases not matched to a gene; V was cut back by 3 bases and J by 7 bases.

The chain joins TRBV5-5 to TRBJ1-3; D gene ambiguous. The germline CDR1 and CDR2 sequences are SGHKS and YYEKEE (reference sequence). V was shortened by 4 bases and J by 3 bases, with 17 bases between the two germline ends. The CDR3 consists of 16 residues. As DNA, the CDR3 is TGTGCCAGCAGCCGGATGAAGAGTGAAATTGGAAACACCATATATTTT. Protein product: CASSRMKSEIGNTIYF. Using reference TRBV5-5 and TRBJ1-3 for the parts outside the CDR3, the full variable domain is DAGVTQSPTHLIKTRGQQVTLRCSPISGHKSVSWYQQVLGQGPQFIFQYYEKEERGRGNFPDRFSARQFPNYSSELNVNALLLGDSALYLCASSRMKSEIGNTIYFGEGSWLTVV.

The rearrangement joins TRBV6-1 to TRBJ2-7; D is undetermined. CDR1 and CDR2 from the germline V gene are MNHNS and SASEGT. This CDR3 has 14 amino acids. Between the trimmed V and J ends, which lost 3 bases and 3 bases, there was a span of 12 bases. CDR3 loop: CASSDVVSRYEQYF. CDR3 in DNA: TGTGCCAGCAGTGACGTAGTATCACGCTACGAGCAGTACTTC.

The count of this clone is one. The CDR3 DNA is TGTGCCAGCAGCCAAGATATGGGGGAGCAGTACTTC. This gives the protein CASSQDMGEQYF. The chain combines TRBV14 with TRBJ2-7; D is unresolved. V was clipped by 0 bases and J by 7 bases, with 7 bases between them. Germline V gives CDR1 SGHDN, CDR2 FVKESK. The CDR3 is made up of 12 amino acids. Full variable domain (missing parts from reference TRBV14 and TRBJ2-7): EAGVTQFPSHSVIEKGQTVTLRCDPISGHDNLYWYRRVMGKEIKFLLHFVKESKQDESGMPNNRFLAERTGGTYSTLKVQPAELEDSGVYFCASSQDMGEQYFGPGTRLTVT.

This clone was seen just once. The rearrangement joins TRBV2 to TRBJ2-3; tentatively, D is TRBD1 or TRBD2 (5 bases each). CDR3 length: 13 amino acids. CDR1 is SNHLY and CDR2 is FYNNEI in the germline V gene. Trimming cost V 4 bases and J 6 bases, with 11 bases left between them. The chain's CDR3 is CASSANEGDTQYF. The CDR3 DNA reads TGTGCCAGCAGTGCCAACGAGGGGGATACGCAGTATTTT.

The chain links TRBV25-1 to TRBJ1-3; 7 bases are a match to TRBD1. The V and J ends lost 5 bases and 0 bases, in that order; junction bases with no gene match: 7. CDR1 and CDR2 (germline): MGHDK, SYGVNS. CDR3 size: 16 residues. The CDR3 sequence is CASSPAGGLSGNTIYF. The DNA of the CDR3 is TGTGCCAGCAGTCCGGCAGGGGGGCTCTCTGGAAACACCATATATTTT.

The CDR3 sequence is CASSFASGREPYEQYF. CDR3 nucleotides: TGTGCCAGCAGCTTCGCCTCCGGGAGGGAACCTTACGAGCAGTACTTC. The chain uses TRBV7-8 and TRBJ2-7; 8 bases agree with TRBD2. The ends lost 3 bases at V and 4 bases at J; junction bases unmatched: 11. CDR3 length: 16 amino acids. Germline V gene lookup returns CDR1 SGHVS and CDR2 FQNEAQ.

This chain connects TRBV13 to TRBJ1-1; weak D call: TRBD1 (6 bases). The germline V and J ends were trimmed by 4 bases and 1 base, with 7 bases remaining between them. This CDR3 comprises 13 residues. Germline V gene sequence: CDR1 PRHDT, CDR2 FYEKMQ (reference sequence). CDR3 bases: TGTGCCAGCAGCTCGGGACAGAACACTGAAGCTTTCTTT. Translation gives CASSSGQNTEAFF.

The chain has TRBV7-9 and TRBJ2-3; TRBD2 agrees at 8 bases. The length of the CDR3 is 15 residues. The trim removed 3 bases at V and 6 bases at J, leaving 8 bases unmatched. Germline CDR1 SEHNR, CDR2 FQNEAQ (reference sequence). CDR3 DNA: TGTGCCAGCAGCTTGGACGGGACTAGGAGGGATACGCAGTATTTT. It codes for CASSLDGTRRDTQYF. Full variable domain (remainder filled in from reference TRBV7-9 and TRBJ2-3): DTGVSQNPRHKITKRGQNVTFRCDPISEHNRLYWYRQTLGQGPEFLTYFQNEAQLEKSRLLSDRFSAERPKGSFSTLEIQRTEQGDSAMYLCASSLDGTRRDTQYFGPGTRLTVL.

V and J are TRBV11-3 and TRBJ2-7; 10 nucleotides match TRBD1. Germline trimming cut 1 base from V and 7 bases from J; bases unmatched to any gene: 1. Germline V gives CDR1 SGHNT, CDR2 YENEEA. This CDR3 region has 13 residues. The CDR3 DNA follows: TGTGCCAGCAGCTTAGGGACAGGGGGGGAGCAGTACTTC. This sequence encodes CASSLGTGGEQYF.

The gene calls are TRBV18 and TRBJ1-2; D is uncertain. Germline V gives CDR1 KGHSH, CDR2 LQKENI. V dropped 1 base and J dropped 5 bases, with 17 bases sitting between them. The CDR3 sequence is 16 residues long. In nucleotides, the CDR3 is TGTGCCAGCTCACCACGGGCGGAAAGGATTGATTATGGCTACACCTTC. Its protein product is CASSPRAERIDYGYTF.

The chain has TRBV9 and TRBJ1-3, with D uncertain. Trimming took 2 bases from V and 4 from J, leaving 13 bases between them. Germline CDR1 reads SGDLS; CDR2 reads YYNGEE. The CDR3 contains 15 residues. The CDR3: CASSVMGIGGNTIYF. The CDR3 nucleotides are TGTGCCAGCAGCGTCATGGGGATAGGAGGAAACACCATATATTTT.